This record concerns one TCR beta chain sequence. This clonotype was observed many times. Its antigen has not been determined. There are no base qualities to consult, and no much larger clone falls within one base. Read against the paper, the sample's time point label means: newly diagnosed GD, antithyroid drugs for less than 3 months. RNA was extracted from PBMCs in TRIzol for both TCR sequencing and RNA sequencing. The diagnosis of Graves' disease followed American Thyroid Association guidelines. Recruitment of patients was carried out at an endocrinology department in Xi'an, China. Each patient gave 7 to 9.5 milliliters of peripheral blood, collected in an EDTA anticoagulant tube. Ficoll Paque Plus density gradient separation was used to isolate PBMCs, and no additional T cell sorting was done. An Agilent 2100 Bioanalyzer and agarose gel were used to assess RNA quality, and a NanoDrop 2000 was used to measure RNA concentration.

V lost 3 bases and J lost 4 bases; the stretch between them is 14 bases long. Including cysteine and phenylalanine, the CDR3 has 15 amino acids. This entry keeps only the CDR3 DNA: 45 bases, framed from base 1. The library was made by multiplex PCR. Reads for this sample came from an Illumina HiSeq 4000. TCR beta libraries were built with iRepertoire HTBI primers and Arm-PCR amplification of CDR3 regions. Before sequencing, the PCR products underwent gel purification. Under the source paper's analysis protocol: Gene usage analysis of CDR3 amino acid clonotypes used the roughly 60 TRBV and more than 13 TRBJ segments found across samples. Filtered high-quality paired reads were merged into contigs using COPE and FqMerger. BLAST was used to align contigs to the IMGT TRBV, TRBD and TRBJ reference genes, and CDR3 was defined following IMGT. Any clonotype with a frequency above 0.1% was classified as a highly expanded clone. Shannon entropy was used to measure repertoire diversity, and the Gini coefficient was used to measure V-J evenness. Public clonotypes were defined as clonotypes shared by more than one individual. TCRdb trimmed public reads at Q25 via fastp, called clones via MiXCR and kept in-frame beta chains. CDR3 protein sequences are deduplicated, and each keeps its most common genes and DNA. The V and J calls, along with clone size, are taken from TCRdb and not from the paper's own processing. In this sample the table shows hundreds of thousands of distinct CDR3 sequences, about 16% of which occur a single time. Jointly, the top ten make up approximately 12% of the sample.

This record comes from a study of regulatory T cells in long-lasting Graves disease (dated by TCRdb to the early 2020s). Broadly, across the study: In the newly diagnosed Graves' disease group, patients had been taking antithyroid drugs for less than 3 months. Peripheral blood TCR sequencing and RNA sequencing compared persistent Graves' disease patients with newly diagnosed Graves' disease patients. A total of around 35 samples were covered by TCR sequencing, comprising roughly 13 persistent and 20 or so newly diagnosed Graves' disease patients. The study was registered as a clinical trial and conducted in China.

Study-wide findings and limitations: Patients with persistent disease shared more public clonotypes (fewer than 3,000) than newly diagnosed patients did (966). TRBV28, TRBJ1-2 and TRBJ2-5 were preferentially used in persistent disease, while TRBV20-1 and TRBJ2-1 were favored in newly diagnosed disease. Peripheral blood alone was examined, since thyroid tissue, which constituted the primary lesion, could not be accessed. The small sample size was acknowledged by the authors as a limitation that may reduce accuracy. Only the TCR beta chain was sequenced and analyzed. Persistent Graves' disease patients showed lower TCR Shannon entropy and fewer highly expanded clones than newly diagnosed patients, suggesting clonal expansion.

These data also featured in a second study, about T cells in Graves' hyperthyroidism and ophthalmopathy. The second study, in turn, reports: Stable Graves' hyperthyroidism was defined as no progression to ophthalmopathy during 18 months of follow-up. Hyperthyroidism patients were newly diagnosed, with disease duration under 2 months, and aged 18 to 65 years. Any patient with an uncontrolled infection, another autoimmune disease, pregnancy or lactation was excluded. Diagnoses were established on the basis of clinical symptoms, serum thyroxine and TRAb, thyroid ultrasound, and orbital computed tomography. The first round of RT-PCR for the TCR CDR3 was performed with the HTBI primer set and the Qiagen OneStep RT-PCR kit. Most expanded thyroid clonotypes (frequency above 0.001) were also detected in blood, suggesting blood repertoires may reflect thyroid immune responses. A 13 V-J signature model separated ophthalmopathy from stable hyperthyroidism, with around 90% sensitivity and roughly 81% specificity in cross-validation and 80%/75% in testing. During validation, the model predicted progression to ophthalmopathy a median of about 6.5 months ahead of onset, with approximately 70% sensitivity and 72% to 80% specificity. To identify TCR V-J signatures that set the groups apart, the researchers used a discovery cohort of about a hundred patients, made up of 43 with Graves' ophthalmopathy and some 60 with stable Graves' hyperthyroidism. Whether ophthalmopathy could be predicted prospectively was tested in an independent validation cohort made up of fewer than 20 hyperthyroidism patients plus 17 patients who later progressed to ophthalmopathy. The approximately 100 discovery patients were randomly split 7:3 into training and test sets. In roughly six Graves' hyperthyroidism patients, the study also compared T-cell repertoires from thyroid tissue with T-cell repertoires from blood. After sampling, hyperthyroidism patients received methimazole starting at 30 mg daily, and ophthalmopathy patients received high-dose intravenous methylprednisolone. Libraries were constructed in a second round of multiplex PCR, after which size selection and purification were carried out. Paired-end sequencing of the libraries was performed with 100 bp reads on an Illumina HiSeq2000. SOAPnuke was used to process the raw data, removing reads that contained adapters or uncalled bases, had a mean Phred below 15, or lacked an exact match to the constant primer or identifier. COPE v1.2.5 was used to merge high-quality paired reads, and clonotypes were defined as unique nucleotide sequences. Clonotypes were aligned to IMGT TRBV, TRBD and TRBJ reference segments using MiTCR v1.1. Analysis was restricted to V-J combinations with a frequency above 0.0001, which covered 98% to 99.2% of repertoires. The TCS score was defined as the ratio of F50 (clonal expansion) to E x V (chaos), calculated using BLOSUM62-based TCRdist between CDR3 peptides within each V-J. Welch's t-statistics and random forest reduced fewer than 600 V-J features to 13, which were used in a naive Bayes classifier (R e1071). Sample size was not statistically predetermined, and investigators were not blinded to group allocation. TCR Vbeta CDR3 sequencing of fewer than 150 peripheral blood samples (under 45 ophthalmopathy, roughly 72 hyperthyroidism and around 17 progressor patients) is reported in the paper.

This clonotype originated in a man aged 18 to 29 with Graves disease. Donor details come from another sample of the same person, matched by shared clones. The chain is encoded by TRBV12-3 or TRBV12-4 joined to TRBJ2-3, and TRBD2 may be the D gene, going by 5 matching bases. The specimen comprised peripheral blood mononuclear cells (PBMCs), sampled at new diagnosis, from a patient treated with antithyroid drugs. The nucleotides read TGTGCCAGCAGTTTTGGACTCCCGGGCGCAGATACGCAGTATTTT. Translated, this is CASSFGLPGADTQYF.